This T cell receptor beta chain comes out of a study of cytomegalovirus exposure and HLA in healthy donors. This CDR3 has 15 amino acids. Trimming shortened V by 0 bases and J by 6 bases, and 15 bases separated the two germline ends. Germline V lookup: CDR1 SGHDN, CDR2 FVKESK. The PCR contained 60 Vbeta and 13 Jbeta primers. TCRdb's table, derived via immunoSEQ multiplex PCR, lists solely in-frame clones and lacks some. Altogether about 160,000 clones are present, roughly 71% being singletons, with the ten largest covering 2.5% to 3.5%. The sequence was obtained from a woman between 45 and 60 years old in good health and CMV-seropositive. Material: PBMCs. The rearrangement joins TRBV14 to TRBJ2-7; D is possibly TRBD1 (5 bases). CDR3 sequence (DNA): TGTGCCAGCAGCCAAGATTTGGTCAGGGCGGTCGAGCAGTACTTC. As protein: CASSQDLVRAVEQYF.